This TCR beta chain appears in the sequencing data of a study of T-cell memory formation after mild COVID-19. V lost 4 bases, J lost 2 bases, and 17 bases lay in between. The CDR3 has 16 amino acids. Germline CDR1 reads KGHDR; CDR2 reads SFDVKD. 5'RACE with constant-segment primers yielded barcoded, UMI-tagged TCR alpha and TCR beta cDNA libraries. In TCRdb, the 5' RACE reads were re-called with MiXCR into one record per CDR3 protein. The sample has 550,000 to 600,000 distinct CDR3 sequences, 15% to 20% seen once. This TCR was recovered from an adult woman who had mild COVID-19 (a few samples of this study predate the infection). Cell type and time point are not known. The V gene is TRBV24-1, the J gene TRBJ2-7, with D maybe TRBD1 (7 bases). The source material was PBMCs or a T cell subset sorted from them (not recorded which). CDR3 sequence (DNA): TGTGCCACCAGTGACCCTGGGGGGACAGAGACCTACGAGCAGTACTTC. Translation: CATSDPGGTETYEQYF.